This TCR beta chain was captured by sequencing in a study of shared clonotypes between healthy human individuals. As for the study in general: The study used three CD4 naive, three CD4 memory, two CD8 naive and one CD8 memory plate per donor.

Sequencing was performed with immunoSEQ multiplex PCR; in TCRdb, only in-frame clones are kept and a portion is missing. Of some 1 million clones listed, about three quarters are singletons. Study findings and constraints: A handful of donors had roughly 5% of their naive CD4 clonotypes in common.

There are 14 residues in the CDR3. The germline CDR1 and CDR2 sequences are LGHNA and YSLEER. Between the trimmed V and J ends, which lost 4 bases and 4 bases, there was a span of 13 bases. Comments on this clone: Its target is unknown.

This chain connects TRBV4-3 to TRBJ2-5, with TRBD2 as a possible D gene (6 bases). Sequencing was performed on memory CD4+ T cells sorted from blood. Subset denoted: CD45RA-negative fraction. This receptor was obtained from a man younger than 35 in good health. CDR3 coding DNA: TGCGCCAGCAGCCCAGGACTATCGGCAGAGACCCAGTACTTC. Its translation: CASSPGLSAETQYF.